This T cell receptor beta chain was retrieved from a study of T cell repertoires in cytomegalovirus infection. On the study more broadly: Matching HLA type and CMV infection were both indicated by public TCR beta signatures. Study conclusions and caveats: HLA-C-restricted CMV clonotypes gave the most frequent clonotype in two of eight donors.

This clonotype was found many times. The antigen is not known. One entry per CDR3 protein, called by TCRdb with MiXCR from the reads. The repertoire holds a few hundred thousand distinct CDR3 sequences, with 15% to 20% as singletons. The V end was cut by 0 bases, the J end by 0 bases, with 18 bases between. From germline, CDR1 is DFQATT and CDR2 SNEGSKA (reference sequence). CDR3 length: 17 residues. The sample comprised PBMCs. The chain recombines TRBV20-1 with TRBJ2-7; D possibly corresponds to TRBD1 (5 bases). The sequence was obtained from a human donor in good health (CMV status not recorded). Some clones in this sample may be carry-over from other donors' samples. CDR3 protein: CSARDALGHASSYEQYF. CDR3 DNA sequence: TGCAGTGCTAGAGATGCGCTGGGGCACGCTAGCTCCTACGAGCAGTACTTC.